These 22 T cell receptor beta chains were all obtained from the same sample, sequenced in a study of T cells in localized non-small cell lung cancer. TCRdb keeps only in-frame clones here, not all; method: immunoSEQ multiplex PCR. This sample has tens of thousands of clones, with roughly nine tenths found just once. The source material was peripheral blood, sampled before any cancer treatment. Receptors originate from a woman between 35 and 70 years old with stage I lung adenocarcinoma.

This sequence joins TRBV7-9 and TRBJ2-7; no definite D call. Germline CDR1 and CDR2: SEHNR and FQNEAQ (reference sequence). CDR3 length: 11 amino acids. V lost 5 bases and J lost 4, with 6 bases in between. The DNA for the CDR3 is TGTGCCAGCAGCCGTTTATACGAGCAGTACTTC. Its translation: CASSRLYEQYF.

The V call is TRBV30, the J call TRBJ1-2; unclear D gene. Per the germline V gene, CDR1 is GTSNPN and CDR2 is SVGIG (reference sequence). Between the trimmed V and J ends, which lost 5 bases and 4 bases, there was a span of 17 bases. The CDR3 extends over 14 amino acids. CDR3 sequence reads: CAWRPAGPSYGYTF. CDR3 DNA: TGTGCCTGGCGCCCCGCCGGGCCCTCCTATGGCTACACCTTC.

The chain carries TRBV5-6 and TRBJ2-3; 8 bases align to TRBD2. CDR1 SGHDT and CDR2 YYEEEE come from the germline V gene. This CDR3 region has 17 residues. V lost 0 bases and J lost 2; bases outside the gene matches: 8. The CDR3 reads CASSLGPGGRSTDTQYF. In DNA, the CDR3 is TGTGCCAGCAGCTTGGGCCCGGGGGGGCGGTCCACAGATACGCAGTATTTT. The full variable domain, in which reference TRBV5-6 and TRBJ2-3 provide the parts outside the CDR3, is DAGVTQSPTHLIKTRGQQVTLRCSPKSGHDTVSWYQQALGQGPQFIFQYYEEEERQRGNFPDRFSGHQFPNYSSELNVNALLLGDSALYLCASSLGPGGRSTDTQYFGPGTRLTVL.

The chain combines TRBV5-4 with TRBJ2-5; the D gene could be TRBD1 or TRBD2 (5 bases each). V was clipped by 3 bases and J by 0 bases, with 15 bases between them. The V gene's germline CDR1 is SGHNT and CDR2 YYREEE (reference sequence). This CDR3 spans 16 amino acids. CDR3 coding DNA: TGTGCCAGCAGCTCGGTGACGAGGGGAGACCAAGAGACCCAGTACTTC. Protein sequence: CASSSVTRGDQETQYF.

CDR3 region: CASSIRDGAKKLFF. The CDR3, as DNA: TGTGCCAGCAGTATCAGGGATGGGGCCAAAAAACTGTTTTTT. The chain uses TRBV2 and TRBJ1-4; maybe TRBD1 (5 bases). The V and J ends lost 5 bases and 9 bases respectively, with 16 bases between them. Germline CDR1 and CDR2: SNHLY and FYNNEI. The CDR3 is 14 amino acids.

The rearrangement uses TRBV18 and TRBJ1-2, with 7 bases fitting TRBD1. The V gene end was trimmed by 0 bases and the J gene end by 7 bases; junction bases not matched to a gene: 5. From germline, CDR1 is KGHSH and CDR2 LQKENI. The length of the CDR3 is 14 residues. CDR3 nucleotide sequence: TGTGCCAGCTCACCACCGACAGGGTCGAGTGGCTACACCTTC. Translating it yields CASSPPTGSSGYTF.

The rearrangement uses TRBV5-6 and TRBJ1-5; D is unresolved. The germline V gene has CDR1 SGHDT and CDR2 YYEEEE. Trimming took 4 bases from V and 5 from J, leaving 10 bases between them. The CDR3 extends over 13 amino acids. This CDR3 reads CASSLAGHQPQHF. The CDR3 nucleotides are TGTGCCAGCAGCCTCGCAGGCCATCAGCCCCAGCATTTT. Filled out from reference TRBV5-6 and TRBJ1-5, the complete variable domain reads DAGVTQSPTHLIKTRGQQVTLRCSPKSGHDTVSWYQQALGQGPQFIFQYYEEEERQRGNFPDRFSGHQFPNYSSELNVNALLLGDSALYLCASSLAGHQPQHFGDGTRLSIL.

V usage is TRBV4-1 and J usage is TRBJ1-1; D ambiguous. The CDR3 is made up of 16 amino acids. The V end lost 2 bases, the J end lost 0 bases, and 13 bases lay between the germline ends. Germline loops: CDR1 MGHRA, CDR2 YSYEKL. The CDR3: CASSQKRGFMNTEAFF. The CDR3 region has the DNA TGCGCCAGCAGCCAAAAGCGAGGGTTCATGAACACTGAAGCTTTCTTT.

The chain joins TRBV9 to TRBJ1-1; TRBD1 might be the D (6 bases). Per the germline V gene, CDR1 is SGDLS and CDR2 is YYNGEE. V shed 4 bases and J shed 7 bases, with 14 bases lying between them. The CDR3 runs 13 residues. In DNA, the CDR3 is TGTGCCAGCAGCTTACAGGGTCTGGATGAAGCTTTCTTT. It specifies CASSLQGLDEAFF. The complete variable domain, with remaining parts taken from reference TRBV9 and TRBJ1-1, reads DSGVTQTPKHLITATGQRVTLRCSPRSGDLSVYWYQQSLDQGLQFLIQYYNGEERAKGNILERFSAQQFPDLHSELNLSSLELGDSALYFCASSLQGLDEAFFGQGTRLTVV.

The chain has TRBV7-3 and TRBJ2-1, with D possibly matching TRBD1 (5 bases). V shed 7 bases and J shed 4 bases, with 14 bases lying between them. The CDR3 spans 14 residues. CDR1 and CDR2 from the germline V gene are SGHTA and FQGTGA. CDR3 in amino acids: CASNKGQGYNEQFF. The CDR3 DNA is TGTGCCAGCAATAAAGGGCAGGGTTACAATGAGCAGTTCTTC.

This clone was recorded only once. V gene TRBV7-3 combines with J gene TRBJ1-1; no reliable D call. Germline assignment: CDR1 SGHTA and CDR2 FQGTGA. This CDR3 is built from 13 residues. Trimming took off 6 bases at V and 1 base at J, with 9 bases between the two ends. CDR3 in amino acids: CASRASGNTEAFF. CDR3 nucleotides: TGTGCCAGCAGAGCCTCAGGGAACACTGAAGCTTTCTTT.

The V gene is TRBV4-3, the J gene TRBJ2-7, with a possible D match to TRBD2 (6 bases). Germline-derived CDR1 and CDR2 are LGHNA and YSLEER. Trimming stripped 0 bases from V and 7 bases from J, with 16 bases between. This CDR3 spans 15 amino acids. CDR3 sequence (DNA): TGCGCCAGCAGCCAAGACAGGGACTCGCAACAAGAGCAGTACTTC. This codes for CASSQDRDSQQEQYF.

The chain couples TRBV7-9 to TRBJ1-2; the match to TRBD1 covers 9 bases. The CDR3 is made up of 14 amino acids. V lost 0 bases, J lost 7 bases, and 3 bases stayed unmatched. Germline loops: CDR1 SEHNR, CDR2 FQNEAQ (reference sequence). Here the CDR3 reads CASSLAGQGSGYTF. In nucleotides, the CDR3 is TGTGCCAGCAGCTTAGCAGGACAGGGGTCTGGCTACACCTTC.

The chain joins TRBV10-3 to TRBJ2-3; D may correspond to TRBD1 or TRBD2 (5 bases each). V lost 4 bases to trimming and J lost 1 base, with 6 bases between them. CDR3 length: 13 residues. The germline gives CDR1 ENHRY, CDR2 SYGVKD. The CDR3 loop reads CAISVGGTDTQYF. CDR3 sequence (DNA): TGTGCCATCAGTGTGGGGGGCACAGATACGCAGTATTTT.

V and J are TRBV7-9 and TRBJ2-1; a possible D gene is TRBD1 (5 bases). This CDR3 is 15 amino acids long. CDR1 is SEHNR, CDR2 FQNEAQ, per germline (reference sequence). Deletions cut 4 bases from V and 0 bases from J, with 10 bases between. This chain's CDR3 is CASSSDRISYNEQFF. The CDR3 nucleotides are TGTGCCAGCAGCTCAGACAGAATCTCCTACAATGAGCAGTTCTTC.

For the CDR3, the DNA is TGTGCCAGCAGTGAAGAGGGTTACGAGACCCAGTACTTC. Its protein product is CASSEEGYETQYF. V usage is TRBV2 and J usage is TRBJ2-5; D remains ambiguous. V was cut by 1 base and J by 5 bases, with 8 bases left in between. CDR3 length: 13 residues. The germline V gene encodes CDR1 SNHLY and CDR2 FYNNEI.

CDR3 nucleotide sequence: TGCGCCAGCAGCCAAGTAGGGGGACAGCCTCCTAGTCGGAATAATTCACCCCTCCACTTT. Translation: CASSQVGGQPPSRNNSPLHF. J is TRBJ1-6 and V is TRBV4-3, with 7 nucleotides matching TRBD1. In germline, CDR1 is LGHNA, CDR2 YSLEER. Trimming cost V 1 base and J 5 bases; bases outside gene matches: 17. The CDR3 sequence is 20 residues long.

The chain couples TRBV2 to TRBJ1-5; D is possibly TRBD1 (5 bases). CDR3 length: 15 residues. Germline V gene lookup returns CDR1 SNHLY and CDR2 FYNNEI. The ends were cut back, 2 bases at V and 5 bases at J, with 13 bases in the middle. In nucleotides, the CDR3 is TGTGCCAGCAGTGAAAGGGGAGTTGAGTATCAGCCCCAGCATTTT. This translates into CASSERGVEYQPQHF.

The chain links TRBV7-6 to TRBJ2-3, with TRBD2 matching over 7 bases. Germline lookup yields CDR1 SGHVS and CDR2 FNYEAQ. The CDR3 runs to 16 residues. V trimming: 2 bases; J trimming: 1 base; junction bases outside the gene matches: 6. The chain's CDR3 is CASSLLLGGGTDTQYF. The CDR3 DNA reads TGTGCCAGCAGCTTATTACTGGGGGGGGGCACAGATACGCAGTATTTT.

The chain employs TRBV27 and TRBJ2-7, with D possibly matching TRBD1 (5 bases). There are 14 residues in the CDR3. The ends were cut back, 5 bases at V and 0 bases at J, with 11 bases in the middle. CDR1 is MNHEY, CDR2 SMNVEV, per germline (reference sequence). The CDR3 bases are TGTGCCAGCAGTGACAGTTATGGCTCCTACGAGCAGTACTTC. Translation gives CASSDSYGSYEQYF.

Only a few counts were recorded for this clone. Here the CDR3 reads CASSVTGRNTEAFF. The CDR3 nucleotides read TGTGCCAGCAGCGTTACAGGGCGGAACACTGAAGCTTTCTTT. The rearrangement uses TRBV2 and TRBJ1-1; D is possibly TRBD1 (6 bases). Germline V gene lookup returns CDR1 SNHLY and CDR2 FYNNEI. V lost 6 bases and J 1 base, leaving 12 bases between the germline ends. This CDR3 is 14 amino acids long.

This rearrangement joins TRBV7-8 to TRBJ2-1, with D hard to call. V was pared by 6 bases and J by 4 bases, with 7 bases between. This CDR3 has 12 amino acids. The germline gives CDR1 SGHVS, CDR2 FQNEAQ. CDR3 nucleotides: TGTGCCAGCAGTAGGAGATACAATGAGCAGTTCTTC. Protein product: CASSRRYNEQFF.